Listed below are T cell receptor beta chains from one sample, sequenced in a study of shared clonotypes between healthy human individuals. The assay was immunoSEQ multiplex PCR, and TCRdb's table has in-frame clones only and misses some. Altogether roughly 1,500,000 clones are present, approximately 98.5% being singletons, with the ten largest covering approximately 0.4%. Input material: naive CD4+ T cells sorted from blood. These receptors all stem from a man in his thirties or forties in good health. CDR3s include the opening cysteine and the closing phenylalanine or tryptophan. A D gene is named only where the DNA matches it firmly.

J gene: TRBJ2-7
V gene: TRBV28
D gene: TRBD1
CDR3 protein: CASSSGQLSYEQYF
CDR3 DNA: TGTGCCAGCAGCTCGGGACAGCTCTCCTACGAGCAGTACTTC

J gene: TRBJ2-3
V gene: TRBV13
D gene: .
CDR3 protein: CASSSTGTHSAYF
CDR3 DNA: TGTGCCAGCAGTTCTACCGGGACCCACAGCGCGTATTTT

J gene: TRBJ2-1
V gene: TRBV2
D gene: TRBD2
CDR3 protein: CASSAGLAVSYNEQFF
CDR3 DNA: TGTGCCAGCAGTGCTGGACTAGCGGTATCCTACAATGAGCAGTTCTTC

J gene: TRBJ2-7
V gene: TRBV4-2
D gene: TRBD2
CDR3 protein: CASSQETAGGPYEQYF
CDR3 DNA: TGTGCCAGCAGCCAAGAAACAGCGGGAGGGCCTTACGAGCAGTACTTC

J gene: TRBJ2-1
V gene: TRBV15
D gene: .
CDR3 protein: CATSPRKNNEQFF
CDR3 DNA: TGTGCCACCAGCCCCCGGAAGAACAATGAGCAGTTCTTC

J gene: TRBJ2-1
V gene: TRBV7-9
D gene: TRBD1
CDR3 protein: CASSFGTGNEQFF
CDR3 DNA: TGTGCCAGCAGCTTCGGGACAGGGAATGAGCAGTTCTTC

J gene: TRBJ1-5
V gene: TRBV18
D gene: TRBD1
CDR3 protein: CASSQSAGTGGLGDNQPQHF
CDR3 DNA: TGTGCCAGCTCTCAATCCGCCGGGACAGGGGGCTTAGGGGACAATCAGCCCCAGCATTTT

J gene: TRBJ2-7
V gene: TRBV7-9
D gene: TRBD2
CDR3 protein: CASTLKPTSGSIEQYF
CDR3 DNA: TGTGCCAGCACCTTGAAACCCACTAGCGGGAGTATCGAGCAGTACTTC

J gene: TRBJ2-2
V gene: TRBV9
D gene: .
CDR3 protein: CASSVVGSAAGELFF
CDR3 DNA: TGTGCCAGCAGCGTAGTAGGGAGCGCTGCCGGGGAGCTGTTTTTT

J gene: TRBJ1-5
V gene: TRBV11-3
D gene: .
CDR3 protein: CASSLEPLPRGNQPQHF
CDR3 DNA: TGTGCCAGCAGCTTAGAGCCTCTCCCCCGGGGCAATCAGCCCCAGCATTTT